One sample yielded the 8 T cell receptor beta chains listed below, sequenced in a study of T cell repertoires in cytomegalovirus infection. TCRdb processed the reads anew with MiXCR; each CDR3 protein has one entry. The sample includes more than 140,000 distinct CDR3 sequences, roughly 6.5% of them seen just once. Material for sequencing was PBMCs. The receptors originated from a human donor in good health (CMV status not recorded). Some clones in this sample may be carry-over from other donors' samples.

This clonotype was detected only a few times. This chain uses TRBV20-1 with TRBJ1-4; 7 bases are shared with TRBD1. Germline V gene sequence: CDR1 DFQATT, CDR2 SNEGSKA (reference sequence). This CDR3 comprises 15 residues. V trimming: 6 bases; J trimming: 4 bases; junction bases outside the gene matches: 11. In DNA, the CDR3 is TGCAGTGCCCCTGGCGGGACAGCCATTAATGAAAAACTGTTTTTT. Encoded protein: CSAPGGTAINEKLFF.

This clonotype was observed at least ten times. The J gene is TRBJ2-1, the V gene TRBV7-2, with a possible D match to TRBD2 (5 bases). CDR1 is SGHTA and CDR2 is FQGNSA in the germline V gene. The CDR3 totals 11 residues. V was cut by 4 bases and J by 9 bases, with 7 bases left in between. CDR3 sequence: CASSSRGEQFF. DNA for the CDR3: TGTGCCAGCAGCTCACGGGGTGAGCAGTTCTTC.

This clonotype was detected ten times or more. The chain couples TRBV7-9 to TRBJ2-3; D is undetermined. CDR3 length: 14 amino acids. The V gene lost 7 bases and the J gene lost 0 bases, with 11 bases spanning the gap. Germline CDR1 SEHNR, CDR2 FQNEAQ (reference sequence). The CDR3 DNA reads TGTGCCAGCATTATTTTGGGGAGCACAGATACGCAGTATTTT. It specifies CASIILGSTDTQYF.

This clonotype appeared many times. The rearrangement links TRBV7-8 to TRBJ2-5, with D perhaps TRBD2 (6 bases). V lost 6 bases and J lost 2, with 19 bases in between. This CDR3 contains 16 residues. Per the germline V gene, CDR1 is SGHVS and CDR2 is FQNEAQ. The CDR3 is CASSRVGGTRQETQYF. CDR3 coding DNA: TGTGCCAGCAGTCGGGTGGGGGGAACGCGGCAAGAGACCCAGTACTTC.

There are many counts of this clonotype. The rearrangement joins TRBV7-3 to TRBJ2-1; TRBD2 matches 7 bases. After removal of 5 bases from V and 6 bases from J, the junction contained 13 bases not matched to a gene. Germline CDR1 SGHTA, CDR2 FQGTGA. The CDR3 is 16 amino acids. The CDR3 here is CASSPEGTRGINEQFF. CDR3 sequence (DNA): TGTGCCAGCAGCCCAGAAGGTACGCGGGGGATCAATGAGCAGTTCTTC.

The chain combines TRBV4-3 with TRBJ2-2, with 14 bases aligning to TRBD2. V lost 5 bases to trimming and J lost 3 bases; unmatched junction nucleotides: 8. This CDR3 spans 18 amino acids. Germline V lookup: CDR1 LGHNA, CDR2 YSLEER. The CDR3 DNA reads as TGCGCCAGCAGCTACAGACTAGCGGGGGGGCTGGACACCGGGGAGCTGTTTTTT. Encoded protein: CASSYRLAGGLDTGELFF.

This clonotype was detected a few times. This chain links TRBV20-1 with TRBJ2-7; D is uncertain. The V end lost 3 bases, the J end lost 4 bases, and 7 bases lay between the germline ends. This CDR3 contains 11 residues. CDR1 DFQATT and CDR2 SNEGSKA come from the germline V gene (reference sequence). CDR3 nucleotide sequence: TGCAGTGCTAGGACGAATTACGAGCAGTACTTC. Translated: CSARTNYEQYF.

This clonotype was seen repeatedly, ten times or more. The chain employs TRBV7-7 and TRBJ2-6; D might be TRBD2 (7 bases). The CDR3 contains 15 residues. CDR1 SSHAT and CDR2 FNYEAQ come from the germline V gene (reference sequence). Trimming stripped 3 bases from V and 4 bases from J, with 10 bases between. CDR3 bases: TGTGCCAGCAGCTTGGGGGGGCCGGGGGCCAACGTCCTGACTTTC. It codes for CASSLGGPGANVLTF.